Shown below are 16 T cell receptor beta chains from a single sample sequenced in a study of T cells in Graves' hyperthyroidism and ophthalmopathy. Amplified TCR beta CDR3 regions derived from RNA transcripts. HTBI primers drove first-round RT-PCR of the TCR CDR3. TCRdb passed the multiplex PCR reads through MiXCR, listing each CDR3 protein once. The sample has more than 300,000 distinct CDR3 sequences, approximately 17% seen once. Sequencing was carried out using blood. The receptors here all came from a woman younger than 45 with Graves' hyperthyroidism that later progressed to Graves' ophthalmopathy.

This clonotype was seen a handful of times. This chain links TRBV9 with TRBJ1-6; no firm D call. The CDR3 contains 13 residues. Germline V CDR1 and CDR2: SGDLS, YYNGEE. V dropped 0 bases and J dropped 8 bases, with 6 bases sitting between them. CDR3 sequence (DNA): TGTGCCAGCAGCGTAGGTCTGGATTCACCCCTCCACTTT. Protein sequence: CASSVGLDSPLHF.

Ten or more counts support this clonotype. In DNA, the CDR3 is TGCAGTGCTAGGGGGACTAGCGGGAGGGCCGGTTACAATGAGCAGTTCTTC. It encodes CSARGTSGRAGYNEQFF. The V call is TRBV20-1, the J call TRBJ2-1; 16 nucleotides agree with TRBD2. Per germline, CDR1 DFQATT and CDR2 SNEGSKA (reference sequence). The trim removed 3 bases at V and 4 bases at J, leaving 6 bases unmatched. The CDR3 is 17 residues long.

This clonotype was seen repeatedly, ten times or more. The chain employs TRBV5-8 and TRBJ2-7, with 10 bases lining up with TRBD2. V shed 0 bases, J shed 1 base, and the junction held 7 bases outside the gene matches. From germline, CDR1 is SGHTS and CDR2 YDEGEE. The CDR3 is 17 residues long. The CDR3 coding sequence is TGTGCCAGCAGCTTGGGGGTAGCGGGAGGTCTTTCCTACGAGCAGTACTTC. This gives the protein CASSLGVAGGLSYEQYF.

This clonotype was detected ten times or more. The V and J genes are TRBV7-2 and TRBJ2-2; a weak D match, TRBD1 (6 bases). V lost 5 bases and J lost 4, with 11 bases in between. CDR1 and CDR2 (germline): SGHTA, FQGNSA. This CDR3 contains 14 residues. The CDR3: CASSNRDGTGELFF. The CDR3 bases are TGTGCCAGCAGCAACAGGGACGGCACCGGGGAGCTGTTTTTT.

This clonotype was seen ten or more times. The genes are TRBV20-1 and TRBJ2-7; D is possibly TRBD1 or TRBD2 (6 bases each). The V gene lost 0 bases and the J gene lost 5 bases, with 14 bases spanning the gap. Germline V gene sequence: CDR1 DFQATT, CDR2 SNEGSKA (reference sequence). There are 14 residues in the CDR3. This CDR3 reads CSARDRGGLDEQYF. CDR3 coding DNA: TGCAGTGCTAGAGATCGTGGGGGGCTGGACGAGCAGTACTTC.

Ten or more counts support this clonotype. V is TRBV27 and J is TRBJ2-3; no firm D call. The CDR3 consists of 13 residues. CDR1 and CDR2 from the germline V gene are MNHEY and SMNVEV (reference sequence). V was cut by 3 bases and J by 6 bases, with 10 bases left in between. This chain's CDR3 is CASSLELGDTQYF. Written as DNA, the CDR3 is TGTGCCAGCAGTTTGGAGCTTGGGGATACGCAGTATTTT.

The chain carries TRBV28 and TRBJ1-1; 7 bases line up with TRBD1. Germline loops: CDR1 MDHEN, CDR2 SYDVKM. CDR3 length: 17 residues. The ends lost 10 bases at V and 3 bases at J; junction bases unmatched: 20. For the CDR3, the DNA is TGTGCCAACAGCCGTGACCGGACAGGTCCCCAGGACACTGAAGCTTTCTTT. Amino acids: CANSRDRTGPQDTEAFF.

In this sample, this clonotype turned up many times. The chain's CDR3 is CSARIPPGFDEQYF. The CDR3 bases are TGCAGTGCTAGGATTCCCCCTGGATTTGACGAGCAGTACTTC. This chain connects TRBV20-1 to TRBJ2-7; D is unclear. Trimming removed 3 bases from V and 5 bases from J, with 17 bases in between. Germline CDR1 reads DFQATT; CDR2 reads SNEGSKA (reference sequence). The CDR3 runs 14 residues.

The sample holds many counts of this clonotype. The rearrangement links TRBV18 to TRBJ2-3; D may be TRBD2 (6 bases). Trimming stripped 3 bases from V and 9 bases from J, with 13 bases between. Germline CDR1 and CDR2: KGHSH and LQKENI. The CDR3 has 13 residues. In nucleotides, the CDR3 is TGTGCCAGCTCACCCTTGGCTAGCGAGACGCAGTATTTT. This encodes CASSPLASETQYF.

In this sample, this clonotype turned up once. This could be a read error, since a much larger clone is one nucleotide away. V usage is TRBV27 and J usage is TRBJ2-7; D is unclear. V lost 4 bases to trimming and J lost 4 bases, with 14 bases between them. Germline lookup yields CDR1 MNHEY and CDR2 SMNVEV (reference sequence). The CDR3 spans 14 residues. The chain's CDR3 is CASSSSTPYYEQYF. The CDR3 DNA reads TGTGCCAGCAGTTCATCAACACCATATTACGAGCAGTACTTC.

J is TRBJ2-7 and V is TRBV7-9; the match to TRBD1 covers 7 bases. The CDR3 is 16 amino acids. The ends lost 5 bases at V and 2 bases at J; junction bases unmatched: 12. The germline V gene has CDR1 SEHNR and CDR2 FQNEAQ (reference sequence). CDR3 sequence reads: CASSQNIGTVAYEQYF. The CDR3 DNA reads TGTGCCAGCAGCCAAAATATCGGGACAGTGGCCTACGAGCAGTACTTC.

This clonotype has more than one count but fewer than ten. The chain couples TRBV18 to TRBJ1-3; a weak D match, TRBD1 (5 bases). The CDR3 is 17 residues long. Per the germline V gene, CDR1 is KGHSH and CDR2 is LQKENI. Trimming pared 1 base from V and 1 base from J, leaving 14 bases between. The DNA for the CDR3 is TGTGCCAGCTCACCACTTTCCCTGGGACTGTCTGGAAACACCATATATTTT. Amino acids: CASSPLSLGLSGNTIYF.

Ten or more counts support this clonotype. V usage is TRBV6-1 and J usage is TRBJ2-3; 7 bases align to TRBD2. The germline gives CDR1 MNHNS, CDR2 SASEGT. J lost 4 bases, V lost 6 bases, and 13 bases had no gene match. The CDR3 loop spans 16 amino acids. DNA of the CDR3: TGTGCCAGCAGGGACGGACCCCGGCGGGGGTCAGATACGCAGTATTTT. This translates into CASRDGPRRGSDTQYF.

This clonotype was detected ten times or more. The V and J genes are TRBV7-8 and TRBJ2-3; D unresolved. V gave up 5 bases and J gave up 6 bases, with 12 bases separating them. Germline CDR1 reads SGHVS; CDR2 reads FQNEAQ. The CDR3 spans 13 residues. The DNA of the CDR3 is TGTGCCAGCAGCGTAAGCGCCGAGGATACGCAGTATTTT. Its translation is CASSVSAEDTQYF.

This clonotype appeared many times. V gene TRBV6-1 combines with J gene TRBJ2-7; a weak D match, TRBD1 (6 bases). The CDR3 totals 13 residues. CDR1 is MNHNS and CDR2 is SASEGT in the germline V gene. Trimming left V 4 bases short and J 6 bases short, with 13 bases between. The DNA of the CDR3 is TGTGCCAGCAGTGTACACAGGGTTCTCGAGCAGTACTTC. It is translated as CASSVHRVLEQYF.

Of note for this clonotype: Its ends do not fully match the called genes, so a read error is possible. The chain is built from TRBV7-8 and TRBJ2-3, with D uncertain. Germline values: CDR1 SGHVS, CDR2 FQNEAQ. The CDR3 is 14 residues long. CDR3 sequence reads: CASSWQRATDAQYF. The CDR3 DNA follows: TGTGCCAGCAGCTGGCAGCGAGCCACAGATGCGCAGTATTTT.